This paragraph covers one T cell receptor (beta chain) sequence. Its specificity is unknown. The sample belongs to a study of cytomegalovirus exposure and HLA in healthy donors. Study-wide results and caveats: Investigators reported 150 to 200 TCR beta chains as tied to cytomegalovirus. Specificity for CMV antigens was confirmed in vitro for a few of the CMV-associated chains.

TCRdb's copy holds only in-frame clones and misses some; the assay was immunoSEQ multiplex PCR. The sample carries under 150,000 clones, around nine tenths recorded once. Material for sequencing was PBMCs. This clonotype originated in a man between 18 and 35 years old in good health and CMV-seropositive.

The CDR3 protein is CASRDRGQGYEQYF. The CDR3, as DNA: TGCGCCAGCAGGGACAGGGGACAAGGCTACGAGCAGTACTTC. The genes are TRBV10-2 and TRBJ2-7, with 9 bases lining up with TRBD1. With 6 bases clipped from V and 3 bases from J, the junction kept 6 bases outside the gene matches. The germline CDR1 and CDR2 sequences are WSHSY and SAAADI. The CDR3 loop spans 14 amino acids.